What follows is one T cell receptor (beta chain) and its context. This CDR3 spans 17 amino acids. Germline assignment: CDR1 SGHNT and CDR2 YYREEE (reference sequence). The V and J ends lost 4 bases and 9 bases, in that order; junction bases with no gene match: 11. The data stem from a study of T cell responses to AZD1222 COVID-19 vaccine. Sequencing used immunoSEQ multiplex PCR; TCRdb keeps in-frame clones, though not all of them. Here the sample spans 75,000 to 85,000 clones, approximately 80% being singletons. This sequence joins TRBV5-4 and TRBJ2-1; 15 bases map to TRBD2. This receptor was identified in an adult who received the MenACWY meningococcal vaccine as a control. This specimen was peripheral blood, taken 28 days after the second dose of the MenACWY control vaccine. CDR3 nucleotide sequence: TGTGCCAGCAGCCCCGGCGGCGGACTAGCGGGAGGGGGTGAGCAGTTCTTC. It translates to CASSPGGGLAGGGEQFF.